This T cell receptor beta chain was sequenced in a study of beta chain features in type 1 diabetes. The entirety of the isolated RNA underwent reverse transcription, so expressed TCRB transcripts were sequenced. Produced via immunoSEQ multiplex PCR; TCRdb's table is partial and in-frame only. Found here are around 190,000 clones, 10% to 15% of them singletons; the top ten hold 0.62%. This receptor was obtained from a young woman in good health. Sample: central memory CD4+ T cells from blood.

The CDR3 DNA reads TGTGCCAGTCTTCCGGGACAGGTTAACTATGGCTACACCTTC. It codes for CASLPGQVNYGYTF. This rearrangement joins TRBV19 to TRBJ1-2; 8 positions agree with TRBD1. J gave up 1 base and V 8 bases, and 6 bases lay outside the gene matches. CDR1 and CDR2 (germline): LNHDA, SQIVND (reference sequence). CDR3 size: 14 residues. Drawing the rest from reference TRBV19 and TRBJ1-2, the complete variable domain is DGGITQSPKYLFRKEGQNVTLSCEQNLNHDAMYWYRQDPGQGLRLIYYSQIVNDFQKGDIAEGYSVSREKKESFPLTVTSAQKNPTAFYLCASLPGQVNYGYTFGSGTRLTVV.